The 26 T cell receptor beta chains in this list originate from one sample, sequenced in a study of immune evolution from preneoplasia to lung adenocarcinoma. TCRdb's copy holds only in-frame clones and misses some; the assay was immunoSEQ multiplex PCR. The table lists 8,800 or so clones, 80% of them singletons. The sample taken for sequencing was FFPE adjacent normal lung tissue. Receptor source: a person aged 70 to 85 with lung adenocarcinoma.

In DNA, the CDR3 is TGTGCCAGCAGTGATGAGGGCAACCAGATGTATGGCTACACCTTC. Its protein is CASSDEGNQMYGYTF. The V call is TRBV6-1, the J call TRBJ1-2; D uncertain. The V and J ends lost 3 bases and 5 bases respectively, with 16 bases between them. Germline assignment: CDR1 MNHNS and CDR2 SASEGT. This CDR3 has 15 amino acids.

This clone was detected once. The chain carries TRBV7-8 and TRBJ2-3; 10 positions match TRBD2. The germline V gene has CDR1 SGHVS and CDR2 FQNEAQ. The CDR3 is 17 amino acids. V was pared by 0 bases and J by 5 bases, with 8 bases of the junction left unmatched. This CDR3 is CASSLALSGGAGDTQYF. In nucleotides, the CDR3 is TGTGCCAGCAGCTTAGCGTTGAGCGGGGGGGCGGGAGATACGCAGTATTTT.

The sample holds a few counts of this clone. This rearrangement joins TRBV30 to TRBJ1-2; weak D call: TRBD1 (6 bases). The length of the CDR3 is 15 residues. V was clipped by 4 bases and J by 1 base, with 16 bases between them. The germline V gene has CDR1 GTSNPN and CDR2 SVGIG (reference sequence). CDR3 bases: TGTGCCTGGACACACCTAACAGGGAGTAACTATGGCTACACCTTC. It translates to CAWTHLTGSNYGYTF.

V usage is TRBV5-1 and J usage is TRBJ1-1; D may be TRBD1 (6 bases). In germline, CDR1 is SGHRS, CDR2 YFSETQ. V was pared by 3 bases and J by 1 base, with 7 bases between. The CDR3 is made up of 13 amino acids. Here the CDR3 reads CASSSTGNTEAFF. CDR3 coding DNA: TGCGCCAGCAGCTCGACAGGGAACACTGAAGCTTTCTTT.

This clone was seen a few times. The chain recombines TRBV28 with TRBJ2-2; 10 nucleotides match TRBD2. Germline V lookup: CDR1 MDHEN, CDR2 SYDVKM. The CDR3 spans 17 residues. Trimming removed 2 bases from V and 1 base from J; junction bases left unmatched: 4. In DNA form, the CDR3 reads TGTGCCAGCAGTTTACCTAGCGGGGGCCAGAACACCGGGGAGCTGTTTTTT. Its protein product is CASSLPSGGQNTGELFF.

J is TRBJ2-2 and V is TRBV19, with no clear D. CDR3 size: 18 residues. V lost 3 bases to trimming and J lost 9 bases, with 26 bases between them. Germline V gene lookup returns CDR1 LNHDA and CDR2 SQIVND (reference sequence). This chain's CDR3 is CASSMRSIEALESWELFF. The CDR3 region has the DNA TGTGCCAGTAGTATGAGGTCCATCGAAGCGCTTGAATCGTGGGAGCTGTTTTTT.

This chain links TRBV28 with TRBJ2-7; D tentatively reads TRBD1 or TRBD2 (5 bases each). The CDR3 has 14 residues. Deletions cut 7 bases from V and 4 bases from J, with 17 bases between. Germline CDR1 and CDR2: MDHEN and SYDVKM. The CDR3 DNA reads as TGTGCCAGCACGGGTCGGGGCGGTACTTACGAGCAGTACTTC. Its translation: CASTGRGGTYEQYF.

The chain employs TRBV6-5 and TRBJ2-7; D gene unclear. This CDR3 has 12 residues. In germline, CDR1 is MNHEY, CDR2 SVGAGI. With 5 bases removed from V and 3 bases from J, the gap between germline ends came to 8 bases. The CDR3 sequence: CASSAGYYEQYF. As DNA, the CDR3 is TGTGCCAGCAGTGCCGGATACTACGAGCAGTACTTC.

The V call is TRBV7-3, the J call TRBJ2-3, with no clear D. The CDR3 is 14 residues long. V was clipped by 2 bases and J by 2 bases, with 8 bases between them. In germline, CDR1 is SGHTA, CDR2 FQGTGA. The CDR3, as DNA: TGTGCCAGCAGCTTACGTCCTTTCACAGATACGCAGTATTTT. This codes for CASSLRPFTDTQYF. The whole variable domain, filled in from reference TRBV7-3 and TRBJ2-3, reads GAGVSQTPSNKVTEKGKYVELRCDPISGHTALYWYRQSLGQGPEFLIYFQGTGAADDSGLPNDRFFAVRPEGSVSTLKIQRTERGDSAVYLCASSLRPFTDTQYFGPGTRLTVL.

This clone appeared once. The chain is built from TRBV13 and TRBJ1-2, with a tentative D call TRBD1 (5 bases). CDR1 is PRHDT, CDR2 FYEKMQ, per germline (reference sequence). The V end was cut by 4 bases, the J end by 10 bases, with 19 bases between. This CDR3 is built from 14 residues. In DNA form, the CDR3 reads TGTGCCAGCAGCTCCCCCCGCAGGGAGATCGACTACACCTTC. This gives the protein CASSSPRREIDYTF.

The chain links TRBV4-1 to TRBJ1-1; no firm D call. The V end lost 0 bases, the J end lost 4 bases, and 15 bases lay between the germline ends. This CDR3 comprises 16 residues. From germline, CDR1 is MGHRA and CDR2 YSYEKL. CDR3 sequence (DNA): TGCGCCAGCAGCCAAGAGTCGAGCCCCTGGGGCACTGAAGCTTTCTTT. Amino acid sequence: CASSQESSPWGTEAFF.

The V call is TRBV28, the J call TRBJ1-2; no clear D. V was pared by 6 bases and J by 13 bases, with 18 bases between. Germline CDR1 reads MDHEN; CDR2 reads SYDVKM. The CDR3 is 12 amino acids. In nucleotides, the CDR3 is TGTGCCAGCAGACCTATGACGGCTGCAGCCACCTTC. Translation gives CASRPMTAAATF.

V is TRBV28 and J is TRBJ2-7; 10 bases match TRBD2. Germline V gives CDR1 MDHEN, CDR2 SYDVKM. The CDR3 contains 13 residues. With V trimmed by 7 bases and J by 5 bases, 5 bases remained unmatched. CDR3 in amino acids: CASTASGRDEQYF. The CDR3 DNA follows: TGTGCCAGCACGGCTAGCGGGAGAGACGAGCAGTACTTC.

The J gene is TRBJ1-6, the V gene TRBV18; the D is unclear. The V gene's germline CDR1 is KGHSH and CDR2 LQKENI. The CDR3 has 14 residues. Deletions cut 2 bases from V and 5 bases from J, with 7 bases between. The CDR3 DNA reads TGTGCCAGCTCACCAGGGGTAGATAATTCACCCCTCCACTTT. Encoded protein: CASSPGVDNSPLHF.

The CDR3 DNA reads TGCAGTGCTCCTGGGAGGACCCAGTACTTC. This sequence encodes CSAPGRTQYF. The chain carries TRBV20-1 and TRBJ2-5; perhaps TRBD2 as D (5 bases). The germline V gene has CDR1 DFQATT and CDR2 SNEGSKA (reference sequence). V was shortened by 5 bases and J by 7 bases, with 8 bases between the two germline ends. This CDR3 comprises 10 residues.

CDR3 bases: TGTGCCAGTAGTATAGAGGGGCGGGAGGGAAATGAGCAGTTCTTC. Amino acids: CASSIEGREGNEQFF. The rearrangement uses TRBV19 and TRBJ2-1, with TRBD2 matching 9 bases. V was pared by 0 bases and J by 7 bases, with 4 bases of the junction left unmatched. Per germline, CDR1 LNHDA and CDR2 SQIVND (reference sequence). This CDR3 comprises 15 residues.

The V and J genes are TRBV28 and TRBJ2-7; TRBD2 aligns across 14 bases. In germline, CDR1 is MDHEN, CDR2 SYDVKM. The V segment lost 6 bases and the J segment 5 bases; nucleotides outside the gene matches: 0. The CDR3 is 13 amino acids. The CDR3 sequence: CASRTSGRDEQYF. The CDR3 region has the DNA TGTGCCAGCAGGACTAGCGGGAGGGACGAGCAGTACTTC.

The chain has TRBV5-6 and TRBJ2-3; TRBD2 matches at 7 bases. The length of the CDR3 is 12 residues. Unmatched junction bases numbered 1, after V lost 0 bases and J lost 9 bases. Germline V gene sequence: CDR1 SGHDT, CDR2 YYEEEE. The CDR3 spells CASSLGTRTQYF. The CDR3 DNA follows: TGTGCCAGCAGCTTGGGGACTAGAACGCAGTATTTT.

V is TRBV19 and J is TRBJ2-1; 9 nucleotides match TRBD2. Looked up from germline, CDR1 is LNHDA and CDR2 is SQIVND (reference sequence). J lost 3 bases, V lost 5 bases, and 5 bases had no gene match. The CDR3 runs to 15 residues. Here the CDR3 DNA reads TGTGCCAGTAGTTGGGGTAGCGGGAGCTACAATGAGCAGTTCTTC. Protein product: CASSWGSGSYNEQFF.

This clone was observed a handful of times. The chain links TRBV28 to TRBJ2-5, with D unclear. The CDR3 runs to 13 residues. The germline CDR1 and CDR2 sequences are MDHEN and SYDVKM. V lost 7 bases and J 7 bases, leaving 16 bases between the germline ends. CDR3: CASTTSDYATQYF. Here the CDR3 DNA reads TGTGCCAGCACCACCTCGGATTATGCGACCCAGTACTTC. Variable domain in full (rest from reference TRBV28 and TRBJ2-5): DVKVTQSSRYLVKRTGEKVFLECVQDMDHENMFWYRQDPGLGLRLIYFSYDVKMKEKGDIPEGYSVSREKKERFSLILESASTNQTSMYLCASTTSDYATQYFGPGTRLLVL.

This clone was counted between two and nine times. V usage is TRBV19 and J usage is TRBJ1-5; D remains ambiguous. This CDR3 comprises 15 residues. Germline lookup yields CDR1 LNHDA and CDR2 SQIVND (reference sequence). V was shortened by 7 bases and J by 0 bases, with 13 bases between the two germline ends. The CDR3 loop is CASNADPYSNQPQHF. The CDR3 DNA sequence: TGTGCCAGTAACGCCGACCCTTATAGCAATCAGCCCCAGCATTTT.

The CDR3 region has the DNA TGTGCCAGCAGTGATTACAGGGGAGAAAATGAAAAACTGTTTTTT. It specifies CASSDYRGENEKLFF. The gene calls are TRBV25-1 and TRBJ1-4, with TRBD1 matching over 7 bases. V lost 3 bases and J lost 5; bases outside the gene matches: 6. Germline lookup yields CDR1 MGHDK and CDR2 SYGVNS. This CDR3 is 15 amino acids long.

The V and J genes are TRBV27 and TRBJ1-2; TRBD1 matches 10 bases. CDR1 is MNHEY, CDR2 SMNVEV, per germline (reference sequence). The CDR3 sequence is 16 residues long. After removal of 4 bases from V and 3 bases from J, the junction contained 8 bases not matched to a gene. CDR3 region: CASSSNRQGAYYGYTF. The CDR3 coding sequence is TGTGCCAGCAGTTCCAATCGACAGGGGGCATACTATGGCTACACCTTC.

The CDR3: CASSPPLGTRIRETQYF. The CDR3 DNA sequence: TGTGCCAGCTCACCCCCTCTTGGGACCCGGATCAGGGAGACCCAGTACTTC. The chain has TRBV18 and TRBJ2-5, with D perhaps matching TRBD1 or TRBD2 (5 bases each). This CDR3 contains 17 residues. Trimming shortened V by 3 bases and J by 5 bases, and 22 bases separated the two germline ends. Germline V gives CDR1 KGHSH, CDR2 LQKENI.

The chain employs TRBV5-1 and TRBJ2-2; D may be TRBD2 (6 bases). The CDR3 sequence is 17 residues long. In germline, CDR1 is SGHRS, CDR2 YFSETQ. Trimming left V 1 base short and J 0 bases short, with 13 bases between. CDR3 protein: CASSLNGGFANTGELFF. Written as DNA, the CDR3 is TGCGCCAGCAGCTTGAACGGGGGTTTCGCGAACACCGGGGAGCTGTTTTTT.

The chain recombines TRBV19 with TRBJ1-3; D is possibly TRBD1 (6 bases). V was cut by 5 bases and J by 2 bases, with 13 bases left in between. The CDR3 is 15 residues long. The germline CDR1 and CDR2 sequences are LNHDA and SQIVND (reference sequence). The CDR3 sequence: CASSPGTTTGNTIYF. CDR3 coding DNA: TGTGCCAGTAGTCCCGGGACAACCACTGGAAACACCATATATTTT.